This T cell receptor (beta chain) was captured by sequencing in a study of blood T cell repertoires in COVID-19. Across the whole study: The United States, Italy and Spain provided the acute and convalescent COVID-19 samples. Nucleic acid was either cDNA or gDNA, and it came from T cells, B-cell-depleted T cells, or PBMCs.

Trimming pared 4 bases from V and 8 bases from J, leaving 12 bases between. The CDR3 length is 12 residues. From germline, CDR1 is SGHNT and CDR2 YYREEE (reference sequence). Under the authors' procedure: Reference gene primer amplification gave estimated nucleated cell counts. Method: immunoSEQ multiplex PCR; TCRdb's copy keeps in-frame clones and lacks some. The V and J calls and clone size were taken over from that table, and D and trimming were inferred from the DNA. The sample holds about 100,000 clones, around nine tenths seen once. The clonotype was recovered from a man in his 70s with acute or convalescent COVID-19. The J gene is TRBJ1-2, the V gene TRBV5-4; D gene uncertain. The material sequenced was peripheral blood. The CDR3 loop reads CASSDIRSGYTF. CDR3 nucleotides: TGTGCCAGCAGCGACATTAGAAGCGGCTACACCTTC.